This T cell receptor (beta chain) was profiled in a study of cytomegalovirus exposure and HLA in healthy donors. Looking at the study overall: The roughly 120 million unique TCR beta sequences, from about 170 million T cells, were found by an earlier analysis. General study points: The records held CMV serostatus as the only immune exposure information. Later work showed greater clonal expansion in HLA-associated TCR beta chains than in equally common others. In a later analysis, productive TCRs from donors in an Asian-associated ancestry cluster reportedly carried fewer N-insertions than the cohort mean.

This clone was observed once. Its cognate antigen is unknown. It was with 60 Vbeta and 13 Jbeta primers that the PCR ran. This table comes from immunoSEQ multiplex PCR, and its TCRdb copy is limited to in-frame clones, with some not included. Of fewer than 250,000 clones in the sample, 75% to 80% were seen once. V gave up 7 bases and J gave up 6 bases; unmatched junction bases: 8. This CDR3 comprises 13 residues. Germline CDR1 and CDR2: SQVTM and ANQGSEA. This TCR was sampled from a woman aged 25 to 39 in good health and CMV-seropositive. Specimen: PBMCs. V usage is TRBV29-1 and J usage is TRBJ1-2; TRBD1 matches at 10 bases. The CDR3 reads CSAIDRGLHGYTF. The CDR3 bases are TGCAGCGCTATTGACAGGGGGCTACATGGCTACACCTTC.